The 21 T cell receptor beta chains given below trace back to one sample, sequenced in a study of shared clonotypes between healthy human individuals. Using immunoSEQ multiplex PCR, the repertoire was profiled, and TCRdb retains in-frame clones only, with some absent. The sample holds around 120,000 clones, about 70% seen once. Sequencing was done on a sample of memory CD8+ T cells sorted from blood. Subset specified: CD45RO+ cells pooled with CCR7-negative TemRA cells. All receptors derive from a woman in her twenties or thirties in good health.

The genes are TRBV20-1 and TRBJ2-5; D possibly corresponds to TRBD2 (5 bases). Germline V CDR1 and CDR2: DFQATT, SNEGSKA (reference sequence). V was trimmed by 6 bases and J by 11 bases, leaving 10 bases between them. The CDR3 is 9 residues long. The CDR3: CSAGGGQYF. The DNA of the CDR3 is TGCAGTGCAGGAGGCGGGCAGTACTTC.

The chain joins TRBV9 to TRBJ1-3; D is unresolved. The germline V gene encodes CDR1 SGDLS and CDR2 YYNGEE. The CDR3 runs 14 residues. The V and J ends lost 0 bases and 4 bases respectively, with 8 bases between them. CDR3 sequence: CASSVEMAGNTIYF. The CDR3 coding sequence is TGTGCCAGCAGCGTAGAGATGGCGGGAAACACCATATATTTT.

This chain links TRBV5-1 with TRBJ1-2, with 8 bases lining up with TRBD1. The V and J ends lost 0 bases and 2 bases, in that order; junction bases with no gene match: 9. Germline V lookup: CDR1 SGHRS, CDR2 YFSETQ. This CDR3 contains 17 residues. CDR3 sequence reads: CASSLVPHWDRNYGYTF. Written as DNA, the CDR3 is TGCGCCAGCAGCTTGGTGCCCCATTGGGACAGGAACTATGGCTACACCTTC.

This clone was observed a few times. The chain employs TRBV7-9 and TRBJ2-3; a possible D gene is TRBD1 (7 bases). Trimming shortened V by 1 base and J by 5 bases, and 19 bases separated the two germline ends. The CDR3 extends over 17 amino acids. The V gene's germline CDR1 is SEHNR and CDR2 FQNEAQ (reference sequence). CDR3 amino acids: CASSLETARGTVDTQYF. The CDR3 bases are TGTGCCAGCAGCTTAGAAACCGCACGCGGGACAGTAGATACGCAGTATTTT.

The chain recombines TRBV4-2 with TRBJ2-6, with 16 bases that match TRBD2. CDR3 size: 18 residues. J gave up 4 bases and V 4 bases, and 4 bases lay outside the gene matches. Germline lookup yields CDR1 LGHNA and CDR2 YNFKEQ. The CDR3 sequence is CASSRGLAGGLGANVLTF. CDR3 sequence (DNA): TGTGCCAGCAGCCGGGGACTAGCGGGAGGGCTCGGGGCCAACGTCCTGACTTTC.

As concerns this clone: A far more abundant clone sits one base away, making this likely a read error. The same CDR3 arises from other DNA sequences in this sample as well. This rearrangement joins TRBV5-6 to TRBJ1-5, with D unclear. Trimming cost V 2 bases and J 1 base, with 7 bases left between them. The CDR3 consists of 14 residues. From germline, CDR1 is SGHDT and CDR2 YYEEEE. The CDR3 region has the DNA TGTGCCAGCAGCTTAAGGGCAAGCAATCAGCCCCAGCATTTT. Its translation is CASSLRASNQPQHF.

V usage is TRBV25-1 and J usage is TRBJ2-3; 9 bases map to TRBD1. Germline CDR1 and CDR2: MGHDK and SYGVNS. This CDR3 contains 16 residues. J lost 2 bases, V lost 6 bases, and 9 bases had no gene match. This chain's CDR3 is CASRSIGTGNTDTQYF. The CDR3 nucleotides are TGTGCCAGCAGGAGTATAGGGACAGGGAACACAGATACGCAGTATTTT.

Only a few counts were recorded for this clone. The V and J genes are TRBV28 and TRBJ1-2; D remains ambiguous. Looked up from germline, CDR1 is MDHEN and CDR2 is SYDVKM. The CDR3 sequence is 11 residues long. Trimming removed 4 bases at V and 8 bases at J, with 8 bases between. The CDR3 sequence is CASSYFEGYTF. The CDR3 nucleotides read TGTGCCAGCAGTTACTTCGAGGGCTACACCTTC.

The J gene is TRBJ2-1, the V gene TRBV9; a weak D match, TRBD2 (5 bases). V dropped 4 bases and J dropped 8 bases, with 16 bases sitting between them. CDR1 is SGDLS, CDR2 YYNGEE, per germline. The CDR3 sequence is 14 residues long. The CDR3 region is CASSSWTVAHEQFF. For the CDR3, the DNA is TGTGCCAGCAGCTCCTGGACTGTGGCCCATGAGCAGTTCTTC.

The chain employs TRBV4-2 and TRBJ1-5; D may be TRBD1 (5 bases). Trimming took off 4 bases at V and 3 bases at J, with 16 bases between the two ends. The CDR3 length is 16 residues. From germline, CDR1 is LGHNA and CDR2 YNFKEQ. In nucleotides, the CDR3 is TGTGCCAGCAGCCCTTGGGGGTCCCGAGACAATCAGCCCCAGCATTTT. Amino acid sequence: CASSPWGSRDNQPQHF.

The V gene is TRBV9, the J gene TRBJ2-5; D is unresolved. This CDR3 region has 14 residues. Trimming took 7 bases from V and 1 from J, leaving 14 bases between them. CDR1 SGDLS and CDR2 YYNGEE come from the germline V gene. CDR3 nucleotide sequence: TGTGCCAGCGGTAATATAGATCGCCAAGAGACCCAGTACTTC. This sequence encodes CASGNIDRQETQYF.

This clone showed up just a few times. The CDR3 nucleotides read TGCAGCGTTGAAGGGGGACAGGGTTACGAGCAGTACTTC. Amino acids: CSVEGGQGYEQYF. The chain combines TRBV29-1 with TRBJ2-7, with 9 bases lining up with TRBD1. The CDR3 runs to 13 residues. Germline V gene sequence: CDR1 SQVTM, CDR2 ANQGSEA. V shed 1 base and J 4 bases; nucleotides not matched to a gene: 2.

The table lists this clone with many counts. The chain is built from TRBV27 and TRBJ2-7, with 7 positions matching TRBD1. Trimming took 6 bases from V and 2 from J; bases not matched to a gene: 7. The CDR3 runs to 14 residues. CDR1 MNHEY and CDR2 SMNVEV come from the germline V gene (reference sequence). CDR3: CASSLPGQTYEQYF. The CDR3 DNA follows: TGTGCCAGCAGCTTACCGGGACAGACCTACGAGCAGTACTTC.

Only a few counts were recorded for this clone. V gene TRBV11-2 combines with J gene TRBJ1-1, with D uncertain. The CDR3 consists of 17 residues. V lost 1 base to trimming and J lost 2 bases, with 17 bases between them. Germline V CDR1 and CDR2: SGHAT, FQNNGV. CDR3 amino acids: CASSLGEWSGYNTEAFF. For the CDR3, the DNA is TGTGCCAGCAGCTTAGGGGAATGGTCGGGTTACAACACTGAAGCTTTCTTT.

The CDR3 DNA reads TGTGCCAGCAGCTTGAGCGGGAGGGCCAGCCATGAGCAGTTCTTC. Translation gives CASSLSGRASHEQFF. The chain joins TRBV7-2 to TRBJ2-1; 10 bases align to TRBD2. CDR3 length: 15 amino acids. Germline loops: CDR1 SGHTA, CDR2 FQGNSA. With 3 bases clipped from V and 8 bases from J, the junction kept 7 bases outside the gene matches.

V and J are TRBV7-2 and TRBJ2-7, with 12 bases aligning to TRBD2. There are 15 residues in the CDR3. The J segment lost 4 bases and the V segment lost 5 bases, leaving 6 bases of the junction unmatched. CDR1 and CDR2 (germline): SGHTA, FQGNSA. CDR3 sequence: CASSHRLAGDYEQYF. The CDR3 DNA is TGTGCCAGCAGCCACAGACTAGCGGGAGATTACGAGCAGTACTTC.

The V and J genes are TRBV28 and TRBJ2-3; 8 bases match TRBD2. Germline V gene data show CDR1 as MDHEN and CDR2 as SYDVKM. The CDR3 has 17 amino acids. J lost 9 bases, V lost 1 base, and 15 bases had no gene match. The CDR3 DNA is TGTGCCAGCAGTTTATTGCGACTAGCGACCCCTCGGCCCACGCAGTATTTT. Translated, it gives CASSLLRLATPRPTQYF.

The J gene is TRBJ2-1, the V gene TRBV6-4; D unclear. V was clipped by 0 bases and J by 7 bases, with 4 bases between them. The germline V gene has CDR1 MRHNA and CDR2 SNTAGT. There are 12 residues in the CDR3. CDR3 sequence: CASSDSQNEQFF. The CDR3, as DNA: TGTGCCAGCAGTGACTCGCAGAATGAGCAGTTCTTC.

Many counts were recorded for this clone. This sequence joins TRBV6-4 and TRBJ2-3, with TRBD2 matching 7 bases. The germline V gene has CDR1 MRHNA and CDR2 SNTAGT. Losses at the gene ends were 5 bases for V and 2 bases for J; bases not matched to a gene: 1. The CDR3 spans 13 residues. The CDR3 nucleotides are TGTGCCAGCAGTAGCGGGGACACAGATACGCAGTATTTT. Protein sequence: CASSSGDTDTQYF.

The J gene is TRBJ2-2, the V gene TRBV27; possible D gene TRBD2, 6 bases. This CDR3 is built from 14 residues. Trimming pared 2 bases from V and 6 bases from J, leaving 10 bases between. Germline values: CDR1 MNHEY, CDR2 SMNVEV (reference sequence). In nucleotides, the CDR3 is TGTGCCAGCAGTTTAGTCGGGGGTCCCGGGGAGCTGTTTTTT. Its protein is CASSLVGGPGELFF.

V gene TRBV2 combines with J gene TRBJ2-1; 13 bases line up with TRBD2. Germline assignment: CDR1 SNHLY and CDR2 FYNNEI. The V segment lost 5 bases and the J segment 8 bases; nucleotides outside the gene matches: 6. The CDR3 contains 15 residues. CDR3 protein: CASSPGTSGVYEQFF. The CDR3 region has the DNA TGTGCCAGCAGTCCCGGGACTAGCGGGGTCTATGAGCAGTTCTTC.